Shown below are 20 T cell receptor beta chains from a single sample sequenced in a study of regulatory T cells in long-lasting Graves disease. Relying on iRepertoire HTBI primers and Arm-PCR of CDR3 regions, the team built TCR beta libraries. Using its own MiXCR run on the multiplex PCR reads, TCRdb lists one record per CDR3 protein. The sample includes about 540,000 distinct CDR3 sequences, about 13% seen only once; the top ten take 8% to 10%. Sample time point: newly diagnosed GD, antithyroid drugs for less than 3 months. Extracted PBMC RNA gave rise to the TCR library. These sequences were also reported in another study, on T cells in Graves' hyperthyroidism and ophthalmopathy.

The source material was peripheral blood mononuclear cells (PBMCs), sampled at new diagnosis, from a patient treated with antithyroid drugs. Receptor source: a man aged 25-40 years with Graves disease.

As concerns this clonotype: Given a much more abundant clone one base away, this may be a read error. The V call is TRBV27, the J call TRBJ2-7, with 8 bases that match TRBD2. This CDR3 spans 17 amino acids. J gave up 0 bases and V 5 bases, and 12 bases lay outside the gene matches. Germline values: CDR1 MNHEY, CDR2 SMNVEV (reference sequence). CDR3 in DNA: TGTGCCAGCAGTCTTCCTACCTCCGGGACTAGCTCCTACGAGCAGTACTTC. This encodes CASSLPTSGTSSYEQYF.

V and J are TRBV20-1 and TRBJ2-4; maybe TRBD2 (5 bases). V gave up 1 base and J gave up 5 bases, with 21 bases separating them. The CDR3 sequence is 17 residues long. Germline lookup yields CDR1 DFQATT and CDR2 SNEGSKA (reference sequence). CDR3 protein: CSARVRYSGHIENIQYF. The CDR3 DNA reads as TGCAGTGCTAGAGTAAGGTACAGCGGCCATATCGAAAACATTCAGTACTTC.

The sample holds a few counts of this clonotype. The genes are TRBV13 and TRBJ2-1, with TRBD2 matching 9 bases. From germline, CDR1 is PRHDT and CDR2 FYEKMQ (reference sequence). Trimming took 5 bases from V and 7 from J; bases not matched to a gene: 9. This CDR3 contains 15 residues. Written as DNA, the CDR3 is TGTGCCAGCAGCCTTGCGGTAGCGGGAGTTAATGAGCAGTTCTTC. This codes for CASSLAVAGVNEQFF.

J is TRBJ2-2 and V is TRBV4-2; D is ambiguous. The germline CDR1 and CDR2 sequences are LGHNA and YNFKEQ. This CDR3 is 17 amino acids long. Trimming took 0 bases from V and 3 from J, leaving 14 bases between them. The CDR3 loop is CASSQDEVRPHTGELFF. The CDR3 region has the DNA TGTGCCAGCAGCCAAGATGAAGTTAGGCCCCACACCGGGGAGCTGTTTTTT.

A remark on this clonotype: Sequence at one end of the junction differs from germline and may be a read error. V usage is TRBV19 and J usage is TRBJ2-1; D perhaps matches TRBD2 (6 bases). Germline loops: CDR1 LNHDA, CDR2 SQIVND (reference sequence). The CDR3 loop spans 14 amino acids. For the CDR3, the DNA is TGTGCCCGTAGTATTTCACTAGCACCGCAGTCCCAGTTCTTC. This sequence encodes CARSISLAPQSQFF. Looking up the rest from reference TRBV19 and TRBJ2-1 gives the full variable domain: DGGITQSPKYLFRKEGQNVTLSCEQNLNHDAMYWYRQDPGQGLRLIYYSQIVNDFQKGDIAEGYSVSREKKESFPLTVTSAQKNPTAFYLCARSISLAPQSQFFGPGTRLTVL.

With regard to this clonotype: Because the CDR3's place on the DNA is in doubt, the DNA is left out and the CDR3 is given as listed by TCRdb. The CDR3 reads CASSFYICSANSGYSYNEQFF. V and J are TRBV11-2 and TRBJ2-1; the tabulated D call, TRBD2, remains unverified against the DNA. Looked up from germline, CDR1 is SGHAT and CDR2 is FQNNGV. Ends included, the CDR3 has 21 residues.

In its sample, this clonotype was seen many times. The V call is TRBV30, the J call TRBJ1-1; TRBD1 matches 8 bases. The CDR3 loop spans 13 amino acids. V lost 3 bases to trimming and J lost 1 base; unmatched junction nucleotides: 1. Germline loops: CDR1 GTSNPN, CDR2 SVGIG (reference sequence). The CDR3 bases are TGTGCCTGGAGCAGGGGGCGGAACACTGAAGCTTTCTTT. Translated, it gives CAWSRGRNTEAFF.

This clonotype was observed a few times. J is TRBJ2-3 and V is TRBV20-1; 7 positions agree with TRBD2. V dropped 6 bases and J dropped 0; count of bases not matched to a gene: 6. Germline loops: CDR1 DFQATT, CDR2 SNEGSKA (reference sequence). This CDR3 contains 14 residues. The CDR3 DNA follows: TGCAGTGCCACGGGGCGGGGGAGCACAGATACGCAGTATTTT. This encodes CSATGRGSTDTQYF.

The gene calls are TRBV28 and TRBJ1-5, with 8 bases identical to TRBD1. This CDR3 has 15 amino acids. Unmatched junction bases numbered 7, after V lost 5 bases and J lost 4 bases. CDR1 and CDR2 from the germline V gene are MDHEN and SYDVKM. CDR3 in amino acids: CASSLDRAINQPQHF. CDR3 sequence (DNA): TGTGCCAGCAGTCTGGACAGGGCGATTAATCAGCCCCAGCATTTT.

This clonotype has only a few counts. The chain uses TRBV19 and TRBJ1-2; 8 bases map to TRBD1. Trimming removed 8 bases from V and 3 bases from J; junction bases left unmatched: 11. Germline CDR1 and CDR2: LNHDA and SQIVND (reference sequence). The CDR3 extends over 15 amino acids. CDR3 protein: CASLGRGHIYYGYTF. In nucleotides, the CDR3 is TGTGCCAGTTTAGGCAGGGGGCACATCTACTATGGCTACACCTTC. The entire variable domain, with the rest obtained from reference TRBV19 and TRBJ1-2, is as follows: DGGITQSPKYLFRKEGQNVTLSCEQNLNHDAMYWYRQDPGQGLRLIYYSQIVNDFQKGDIAEGYSVSREKKESFPLTVTSAQKNPTAFYLCASLGRGHIYYGYTFGSGTRLTVV.

This clonotype was recorded many times. The genes are TRBV19 and TRBJ2-1; no clear D. CDR1 is LNHDA, CDR2 SQIVND, per germline (reference sequence). The CDR3 has 14 amino acids. Trimming cost V 7 bases and J 0 bases, with 10 bases left between them. The CDR3 sequence: CASTSPGSYNEQFF. CDR3 DNA: TGTGCCAGTACGAGTCCGGGCTCCTACAATGAGCAGTTCTTC.

This clonotype was seen many times. The chain recombines TRBV29-1 with TRBJ2-5, with 7 bases identical to TRBD1. Losses at the gene ends were 8 bases for V and 5 bases for J; bases not matched to a gene: 14. CDR1 SQVTM and CDR2 ANQGSEA come from the germline V gene. The CDR3 contains 14 residues. The CDR3 sequence: CSINERGGWETQYF. CDR3 in DNA: TGCAGCATTAATGAGAGAGGGGGCTGGGAGACCCAGTACTTC.

This clonotype showed up many times. The rearrangement joins TRBV28 to TRBJ2-5; D is tentatively TRBD1 or TRBD2 (5 bases each). Germline V lookup: CDR1 MDHEN, CDR2 SYDVKM. The CDR3 runs 14 residues. Trimming removed 5 bases at V and 3 bases at J, with 13 bases between. CDR3 protein: CASSIPGPEETQYF. CDR3 nucleotides: TGTGCCAGCAGTATACCGGGGCCAGAAGAGACCCAGTACTTC.

This clonotype occurred many times. The chain uses TRBV27 and TRBJ2-1; D call uncertain. The CDR3 runs 11 residues. The V gene lost 3 bases and the J gene lost 10 bases, with 7 bases spanning the gap. In germline, CDR1 is MNHEY, CDR2 SMNVEV (reference sequence). In nucleotides, the CDR3 is TGTGCCAGCAGTTTCGTCGGGGAGCAGTTCTTC. The encoded protein is CASSFVGEQFF.

This clonotype was recorded many times. The chain has TRBV28 and TRBJ2-4, with TRBD1 matching over 9 bases. V shed 7 bases, J shed 4 bases, and the junction held 5 bases outside the gene matches. Looked up from germline, CDR1 is MDHEN and CDR2 is SYDVKM. The CDR3 length is 14 residues. The DNA of the CDR3 is TGTGCCAGCATACCCGGGACAGGGAAAAACATTCAGTACTTC. Translated: CASIPGTGKNIQYF.

This clonotype occurred a few times. The V gene is TRBV5-4, the J gene TRBJ2-1; D is perhaps TRBD2 (6 bases). The CDR3 loop spans 16 amino acids. Trimming shortened V by 4 bases and J by 5 bases, and 19 bases separated the two germline ends. Germline loops: CDR1 SGHNT, CDR2 YYREEE (reference sequence). Written as DNA, the CDR3 is TGTGCCAGCAGCCCCGGGACGGTTGGGACTGACAATGAGCAGTTCTTC. Residues: CASSPGTVGTDNEQFF. Complete variable domain (other parts from reference TRBV5-4 and TRBJ2-1): ETGVTQSPTHLIKTRGQQVTLRCSSQSGHNTVSWYQQALGQGPQFIFQYYREEENGRGNFPPRFSGLQFPNYSSELNVNALELDDSALYLCASSPGTVGTDNEQFFGPGTRLTVL.

This clonotype appeared many times. V and J are TRBV5-1 and TRBJ2-7, with 8 bases identical to TRBD1. CDR3 size: 15 residues. V gave up 4 bases and J gave up 0 bases; unmatched junction bases: 6. Germline V gives CDR1 SGHRS, CDR2 YFSETQ. CDR3 sequence (DNA): TGCGCCAGCAGCCGTAGGACAGGGACCTCCTACGAGCAGTACTTC. Residues: CASSRRTGTSYEQYF.

In its sample, this clonotype was seen many times. The chain has TRBV27 and TRBJ2-7; D not resolved. V shed 3 bases and J shed 0 bases, with 9 bases lying between them. The germline V gene encodes CDR1 MNHEY and CDR2 SMNVEV (reference sequence). The CDR3 runs 14 residues. The CDR3 loop reads CASSFRPSSYEQYF. For the CDR3, the DNA is TGTGCCAGCAGTTTTCGGCCGAGCTCCTACGAGCAGTACTTC.

This clonotype was detected ten times or more. V is TRBV7-6 and J is TRBJ1-4, with D maybe TRBD1 (5 bases). Germline lookup yields CDR1 SGHVS and CDR2 FNYEAQ. This CDR3 spans 15 amino acids. The V end was cut by 5 bases, the J end by 6 bases, with 16 bases between. Written as DNA, the CDR3 is TGTGCCAGCAGCCCAATGGGGCGGGAGGATGAAAAACTGTTTTTT. This gives the protein CASSPMGREDEKLFF.

This clonotype was counted ten times or more. The chain joins TRBV20-1 to TRBJ2-3, with TRBD1 matching over 7 bases. Germline values: CDR1 DFQATT, CDR2 SNEGSKA (reference sequence). The CDR3 has 15 amino acids. V shed 1 base, J shed 1 base, and the junction held 5 bases outside the gene matches. The DNA of the CDR3 is TGCAGTGCTAGAGTGGCAGGGGGACGCACAGATACGCAGTATTTT. This translates into CSARVAGGRTDTQYF.